The rows below give T cell receptor beta chains drawn from one sample of a study of blood T cell repertoires in COVID-19. Using immunoSEQ multiplex PCR, the repertoire was profiled, and TCRdb retains in-frame clones only, with some absent. The sample has around 90,000 clones, 87% seen once; the top ten hold 15%. The sequencing sample was made of peripheral blood. The receptors originated from a male donor with acute or convalescent COVID-19. Each CDR3 is given with its conserved first and last residue. The D gene is left open where the match is weak. Size is omitted from some rows. Given values are once, few, many or a class for expanded clones.

cdr3_nt cdr3_aa clone_size cdr3_length j_call v_call d_call
TGCGCCAGCAGCTTGGTAGGGGTGTACCAAGAGACCCAGTACTTC CASSLVGVYQETQYF NA 15 TRBJ2-5 TRBV5-1 NA
TGTGCCAGCAGCTTAGGTCAAGCGGGGTTCTCCTACAATGAGCAGTTCTTC CASSLGQAGFSYNEQFF NA 17 TRBJ2-1 TRBV7-9 TRBD2
TGTGCCAGCACCCAGACGACAGGGAATTTAGGTGAAGCTTTCTTT CASTQTTGNLGEAFF NA 15 TRBJ1-1 TRBV3-1/TRBV3-2 TRBD1
TGTGCCAGTAGTATTAAGGGGCGGCGGAACACCGGGGAGCTGTTTTTT CASSIKGRRNTGELFF NA 16 TRBJ2-2 TRBV19 NA
TGTGCCAGCAGTGACCAGGGGGCCACCGGGGAGCTGTTTTTT CASSDQGATGELFF NA 14 TRBJ2-2 TRBV6-1 TRBD1
TGTGCCAGCAGGATGACAGGGGTCGGCACTGAAGCTTTCTTT CASRMTGVGTEAFF NA 14 TRBJ1-1 TRBV28 TRBD1
TGTGCCAGCAGCCTAGGTCCCGTCTCGGGGAATGAGCAGTTCTTC CASSLGPVSGNEQFF NA 15 TRBJ2-1 TRBV3-1/TRBV3-2 NA
TGTGCCTGGAGTGTACAGGCCCACGAGCAGTACTTC CAWSVQAHEQYF few 12 TRBJ2-7 TRBV30 NA
TGTGCCAGCAGTCCCCCGGGACAGGGACACACAGATACGCAGTATTTT CASSPPGQGHTDTQYF NA 16 TRBJ2-3 TRBV3-1/TRBV3-2 TRBD1
TGCGCCAGCAGCACGGGACAGGGGGCGAACACTGAAGCTTTCTTT CASSTGQGANTEAFF NA 15 TRBJ1-1 TRBV5-1 TRBD1
TGTGCCAGCAGCCGGGGAGATACGCAGTATTTT CASSRGDTQYF NA 11 TRBJ2-3 TRBV6-5 NA
TGTGCCAGCAGCGTAGTAAGTGGGATGGGGAGGACGGACACCGGGGAGCTGTTTTTT CASSVVSGMGRTDTGELFF few 19 TRBJ2-2 TRBV9 NA
TGTGCCTGGAGTGCCCCCGGGACAGGGATCTCTGGGGCCAACGTCCTGACTTTC CAWSAPGTGISGANVLTF NA 18 TRBJ2-6 TRBV30 TRBD1
TGTGCCAGCAGCTTAGTGGTAGCGGGCGAGACCCAGTACTTC CASSLVVAGETQYF NA 14 TRBJ2-5 TRBV7-9 TRBD2
TGCAGCGTTGAAGTCTTTCGGCGGACAGGGACGAACATGAACACTGAAGCTTTCTTT CSVEVFRRTGTNMNTEAFF NA 19 TRBJ1-1 TRBV29-1 TRBD1
TGCGCCAGCAGCTTCACCGGGACAGGTAAAAAGAACACTGAAGCTTTCTTT CASSFTGTGKKNTEAFF few 17 TRBJ1-1 TRBV5-1 TRBD1
TGTGCCAGCAGCTTGGTTGGCGGATCTAATGAAAAACTGTTTTTT CASSLVGGSNEKLFF NA 15 TRBJ1-4 TRBV5-8 NA
TGTGCCAGCAGCCTCCGAATGGGGCCCGGGGAGCTGTTTTTT CASSLRMGPGELFF few 14 TRBJ2-2 TRBV3-1/TRBV3-2 NA
TGTGCCAGCAGTGAAGTTGGCAGGGCTCAGCCCCAGCATTTT CASSEVGRAQPQHF NA 14 TRBJ1-5 TRBV6-1 NA
TGTGCCAGCAGCTTATTGGGACAGGGGAGCTCTCTAGCCAAAAACATTCAGTACTTC CASSLLGQGSSLAKNIQYF once 19 TRBJ2-4 TRBV7-8 TRBD1
TGTGCCAGCGACGACAGGGCTGCTGAAGCTTTCTTT CASDDRAAEAFF NA 12 TRBJ1-1 TRBV28 TRBD1
TGTGCCAGCTCATCTGGACTAGCGGGGAAAGAGACCCAGTACTTC CASSSGLAGKETQYF NA 15 TRBJ2-5 TRBV18 TRBD2
TGTGCCAGCAGCCGACAGGGGTACACCGGGGAGCTGTTTTTT CASSRQGYTGELFF NA 14 TRBJ2-2 TRBV11-2 TRBD1
TGTGCCAGCAGCGCCCAACAGGGAGCGACCCAGTACTTC CASSAQQGATQYF NA 13 TRBJ2-5 TRBV9 NA
TGCGCCAGCAGCTCGGCGGGGGCGAACACCGGGGAGCTGTTTTTT CASSSAGANTGELFF few 15 TRBJ2-2 TRBV5-1 TRBD2
TGTGCCACCAGCCGGGAGGGACTAAGGGCAACTAATGAAAAACTGTTTTTT CATSREGLRATNEKLFF NA 17 TRBJ1-4 TRBV15 NA
TGCAGCGTTGCTCTTGCGAGAAACACCATATATTTT CSVALARNTIYF NA 12 TRBJ1-3 TRBV29-1 NA
TGTGCCAGCAGTGAACCTGGGCGAAATCAGCCCCAGCATTTT CASSEPGRNQPQHF NA 14 TRBJ1-5 TRBV25-1 NA
TGTGCCATCACCGGGATGGAGCACACTGAAGCTTTCTTT CAITGMEHTEAFF NA 13 TRBJ1-1 TRBV10-3 NA
TGTGCCAGCAGCTTAGCGGGGACATCGAATGGCTACACCTTC CASSLAGTSNGYTF NA 14 TRBJ1-2 TRBV7-8 NA
TGTGCCACCAGCAACGGGACTAGCGGGTACCAAGAGACCCAGTACTTC CATSNGTSGYQETQYF NA 16 TRBJ2-5 TRBV15 TRBD2